This note documents a single TCR beta chain sequence. This CDR3 is 14 amino acids long. Germline assignment: CDR1 LGHDT and CDR2 YNNKEL (reference sequence). V was shortened by 3 bases and J by 9 bases, with 15 bases between the two germline ends. The data stem from a study of blood T cell repertoires in COVID-19. In the original analysis: Amplification from reference gene primers served as the basis for estimated nucleated cell counts. Profiled with immunoSEQ multiplex PCR; TCRdb holds only in-frame clones, not every one. V and J calls and clone size are copied from that table; D and trimming were computed from the DNA. The sample lists 350,000 to 450,000 clones; roughly 90% were seen once.

The sequence came from a woman aged 40 to 50 who had been exposed to COVID-19. The material sequenced was PBMCs or T cells enriched from blood (not recorded which). The chain combines TRBV3-1 (or the pseudogene TRBV3-2) with TRBJ1-5; a possible D gene is TRBD1 (5 bases). CDR3 amino acids: CASSQQTTGGPQHF. CDR3 bases: TGTGCCAGCAGCCAGCAAACCACGGGGGGGCCCCAGCATTTT.